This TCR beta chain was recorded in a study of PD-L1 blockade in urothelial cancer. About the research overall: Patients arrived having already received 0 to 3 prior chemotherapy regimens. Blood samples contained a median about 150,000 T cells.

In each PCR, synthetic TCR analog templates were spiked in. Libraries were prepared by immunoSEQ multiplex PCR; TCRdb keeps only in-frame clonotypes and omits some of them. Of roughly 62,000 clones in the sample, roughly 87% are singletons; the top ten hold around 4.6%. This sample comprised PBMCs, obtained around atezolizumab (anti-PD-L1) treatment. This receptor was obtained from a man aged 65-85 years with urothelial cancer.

In nucleotides, the CDR3 is TGTGCCAGCAGCTCGCAACTAAGGACTAGCGGGCCCTACAATGAGCAGTTCTTC. It specifies CASSSQLRTSGPYNEQFF. The chain uses TRBV9 and TRBJ2-1; 11 bases fit TRBD2. The V segment lost 4 bases and the J segment 2 bases; nucleotides outside the gene matches: 11. From germline, CDR1 is SGDLS and CDR2 YYNGEE. The CDR3 consists of 18 residues.